This TCR beta chain appears in the sequencing data of a study of beta chain features in type 1 diabetes. cDNA synthesis used the whole RNA isolate, giving expressed TCRB sequences. TCRdb's table, derived via immunoSEQ multiplex PCR, lists solely in-frame clones and lacks some. Here the sample spans 130,000 or so clones, about a tenth being singletons. CDR1 and CDR2 from the germline V gene are SNHLY and FYNNEI. This CDR3 has 15 amino acids. V was pared by 6 bases and J by 0 bases, with 11 bases between. The sequence was obtained from a woman aged 35 to 49 in good health. The chain links TRBV2 to TRBJ2-2; a possible D gene is TRBD2 (5 bases). Specimen: central memory CD4+ T cells from blood. Written as DNA, the CDR3 is TGTGCCAGCAGCCAGGAGCGGACGAACACCGGGGAGCTGTTTTTT. This encodes CASSQERTNTGELFF.